These 6 T cell receptor beta chains were sequenced from one sample in a study of T cell changes during pregnancy in multiple sclerosis. The data were produced by immunoSEQ multiplex PCR, yet TCRdb's version contains in-frame clones alone and is incomplete. The sample has 20,000 to 25,000 clones, about 86% seen once. Here the sequenced sample was CD4+ T cells from peripheral blood mononuclear cells, taken in the first trimester of pregnancy. These receptors all come from a female donor in good health, enrolled as a control in a pregnancy study.

The chain employs TRBV4-2 and TRBJ1-1; D remains unclear. The germline V gene encodes CDR1 LGHNA and CDR2 YNFKEQ. V lost 3 bases and J lost 3, with 8 bases in between. The CDR3 runs to 13 residues. CDR3 DNA: TGTGCCAGCAGCCAGGGGAGGGACACTGAAGCTTTCTTT. This gives the protein CASSQGRDTEAFF.

This chain joins TRBV9 and TRBJ1-1; possibly TRBD1 for D (6 bases). Germline-derived CDR1 and CDR2 are SGDLS and YYNGEE. The V gene lost 2 bases and the J gene lost 0 bases, with 11 bases spanning the gap. The CDR3 contains 15 residues. CDR3 bases: TGTGCCAGCAGCGTCACAGGGTTTATGAACACTGAAGCTTTCTTT. Its protein product is CASSVTGFMNTEAFF.

This sequence joins TRBV11-1 and TRBJ2-6; 10 nucleotides match TRBD2. CDR3 length: 18 residues. Germline V lookup: CDR1 SGHAT, CDR2 FQDESV (reference sequence). Trimming removed 5 bases from V and 0 bases from J; junction bases left unmatched: 7. This CDR3 reads CASSLLAGEFSGANVLTF. The CDR3 DNA reads as TGTGCCAGCAGCCTCCTAGCGGGGGAGTTCTCTGGGGCCAACGTCCTGACTTTC.

Within the sample, this clone is medium-sized. This chain joins TRBV27 and TRBJ2-4, with 11 positions matching TRBD1. The germline V gene has CDR1 MNHEY and CDR2 SMNVEV (reference sequence). The V gene end was trimmed by 4 bases and the J gene end by 11 bases; junction bases not matched to a gene: 4. The CDR3 spans 13 residues. CDR3 sequence: CASSSTGQGVQYF. The CDR3 bases are TGTGCCAGCAGTTCAACGGGACAGGGGGTTCAGTACTTC.

The chain employs TRBV11-3 and TRBJ2-1, with TRBD2 matching over 15 bases. The germline V gene encodes CDR1 SGHNT and CDR2 YENEEA. V trimming: 9 bases; J trimming: 7 bases; junction bases outside the gene matches: 13. The CDR3 runs to 17 residues. This CDR3 is CASSGWTSGGARNEQFF. CDR3 nucleotides: TGTGCCAGTTCAGGGTGGACTAGCGGGGGGGCCAGGAATGAGCAGTTCTTC.

The chain recombines TRBV2 with TRBJ1-4, with TRBD1 matching over 7 bases. Germline loops: CDR1 SNHLY, CDR2 FYNNEI. J was trimmed by 8 bases and V by 4 bases; bases with no gene match: 7. The CDR3 extends over 14 amino acids. CDR3 amino acids: CASSVDRVQEKLFF. The CDR3 nucleotides are TGTGCCAGCAGTGTCGACAGGGTGCAGGAAAAACTGTTTTTT.